Reported below is one T cell receptor beta chain. Its antigen remains undetermined. Base qualities were left out, and no much larger clone turns up one base away. This sample stems from a study of blood T cell repertoires in COVID-19 (dated by TCRdb to about 2020). Regarding the research as a whole: Collaborator samples came from the United States, Italy and Spain and covered acute and convalescent phases of COVID-19. The material from the prospective study consisted of cDNA or gDNA derived from T cells, B-cell-depleted T cells, or PBMCs. Deeply sampled blood TCRbeta repertoires from subjects exposed to, actively infected with, or recovered from COVID-19 were included in the dataset. The sample metadata nearly always contained a de-identified subject ID, COVID-19 status, age in years and sex. Where available, HLA class I and class II types were taken from metadata supplied by the sample provider and were not determined by assay-based typing. The samples were drawn from the first 160 participants of the ongoing ImmuneRACE study and from 1,200 or so subjects provided by 6 global collaborators. The repertoires were made available in a free public database intended to serve as a resource for research on the immune response to SARS-CoV-2.

The investigation overall reported the following: Clinical and demographic metadata were provided uncurated, with the amount varying by source and participant.

One collaborating source in Seattle enrolled patients while the patients were actively infected and followed the patients over time throughout the course of disease. The collaborating institutions used their own protocols to collect whole blood in K2EDTA tubes. For TCRbeta analysis, collaborator samples were shipped as frozen whole blood, as isolated PBMCs, or as DNA extracted from either sample type. TCRbeta CDR3 regions were amplified from genomic DNA using the immunoSEQ Assay, a bias-controlled multiplex PCR. The authors processed their data as follows. Nucleated cell counts per sample were estimated from amplification of reference gene primers within the assay. To quantify the absolute abundance of each unique TCRbeta CDR3 rearrangement, sequence reads were collapsed and filtered. For each sample, productive Simpson clonality was calculated as the square root of Simpson's diversity index over productive rearrangements. TCRdb took over this immuneACCESS table, retaining in-frame rearrangements with V and J assigned. Such tables are incomplete; in checked studies, under half of the missing clones stem from an unresolved V gene, and the remainder is unexplained. The DNA was the basis for D and trimming; V, J and clone size are from that table. Recorded for this sample are roughly 87,000 clones; approximately 85% of them occurred a single time. The biggest ten clones account for 2.5% to 3.5% of the sample.

V is shortened by 3 bases, J by 2 bases, and the region joining them spans 11 bases. From the germline V gene (reference sequence), CDR1 is SEHNR and CDR2 is FQNEAQ. The CDR3 spans 15 residues, from the cysteine through the phenylalanine. The only DNA kept is the CDR3, 45 bases in frame from the first base. The sequence came from a woman aged 80 or older with COVID-19, enrolled during active disease. The source material was peripheral blood. Rearrangement joined TRBV7-9 to TRBJ2-1, with no confidently assigned D gene. The CDR3 protein sequence reads: CASSFTGSAYNEQFF. The DNA reads as follows: TGTGCCAGCAGCTTCACCGGTTCTGCCTACAATGAGCAGTTCTTC.